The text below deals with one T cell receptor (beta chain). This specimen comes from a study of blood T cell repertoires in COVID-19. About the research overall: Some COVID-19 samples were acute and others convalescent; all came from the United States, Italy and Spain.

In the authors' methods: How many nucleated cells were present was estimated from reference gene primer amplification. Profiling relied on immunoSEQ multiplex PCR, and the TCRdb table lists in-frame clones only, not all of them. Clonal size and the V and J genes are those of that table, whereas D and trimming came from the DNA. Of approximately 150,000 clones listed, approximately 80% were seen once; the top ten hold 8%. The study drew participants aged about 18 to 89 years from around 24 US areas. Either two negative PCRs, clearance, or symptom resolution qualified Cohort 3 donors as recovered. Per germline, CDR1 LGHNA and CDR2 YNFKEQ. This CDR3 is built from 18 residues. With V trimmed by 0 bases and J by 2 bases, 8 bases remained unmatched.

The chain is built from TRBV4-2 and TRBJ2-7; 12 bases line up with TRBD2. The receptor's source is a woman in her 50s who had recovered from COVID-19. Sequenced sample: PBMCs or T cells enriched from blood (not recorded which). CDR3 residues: CASSQDRASGGAPYEQYF. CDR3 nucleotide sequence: TGTGCCAGCAGCCAAGATAGAGCTAGCGGGGGGGCTCCCTACGAGCAGTACTTC.